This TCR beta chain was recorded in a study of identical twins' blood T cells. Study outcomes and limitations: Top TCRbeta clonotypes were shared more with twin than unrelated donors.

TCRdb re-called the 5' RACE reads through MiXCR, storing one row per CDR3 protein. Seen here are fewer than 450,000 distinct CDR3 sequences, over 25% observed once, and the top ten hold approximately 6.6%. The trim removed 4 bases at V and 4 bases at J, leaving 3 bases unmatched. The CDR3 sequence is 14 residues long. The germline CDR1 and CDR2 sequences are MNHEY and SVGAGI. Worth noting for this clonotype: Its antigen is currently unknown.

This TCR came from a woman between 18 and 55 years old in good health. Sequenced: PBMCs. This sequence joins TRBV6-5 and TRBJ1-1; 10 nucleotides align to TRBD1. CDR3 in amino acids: CASSWDRGTTEAFF. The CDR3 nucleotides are TGTGCCAGCAGTTGGGACAGGGGAACCACTGAAGCTTTCTTT.